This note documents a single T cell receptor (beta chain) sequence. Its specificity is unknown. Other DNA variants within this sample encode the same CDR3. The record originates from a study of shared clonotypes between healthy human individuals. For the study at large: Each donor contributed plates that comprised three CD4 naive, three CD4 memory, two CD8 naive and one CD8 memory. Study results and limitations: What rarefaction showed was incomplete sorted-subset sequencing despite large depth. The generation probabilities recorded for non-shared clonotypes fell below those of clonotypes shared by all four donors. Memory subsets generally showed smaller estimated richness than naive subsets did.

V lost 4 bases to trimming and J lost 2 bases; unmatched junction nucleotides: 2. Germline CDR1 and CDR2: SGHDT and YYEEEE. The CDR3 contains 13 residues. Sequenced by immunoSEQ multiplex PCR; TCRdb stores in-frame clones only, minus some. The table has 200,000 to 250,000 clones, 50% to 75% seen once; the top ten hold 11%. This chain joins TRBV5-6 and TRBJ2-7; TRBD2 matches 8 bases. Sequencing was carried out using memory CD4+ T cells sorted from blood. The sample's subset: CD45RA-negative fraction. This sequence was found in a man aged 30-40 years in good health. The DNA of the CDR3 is TGTGCCAGCAGCCGAGCGGGAGCCTACGAGCAGTACTTC. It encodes CASSRAGAYEQYF.